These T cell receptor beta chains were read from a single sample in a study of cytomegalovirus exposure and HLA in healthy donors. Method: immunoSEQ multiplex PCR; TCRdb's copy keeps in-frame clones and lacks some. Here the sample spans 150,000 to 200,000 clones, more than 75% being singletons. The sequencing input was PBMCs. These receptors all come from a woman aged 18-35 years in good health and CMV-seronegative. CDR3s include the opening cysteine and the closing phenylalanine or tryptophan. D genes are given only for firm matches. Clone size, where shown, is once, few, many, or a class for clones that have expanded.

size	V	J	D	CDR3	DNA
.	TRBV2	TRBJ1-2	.	CASQAGGTKGAYGYTF	TGTGCCAGCCAAGCGGGGGGGACTAAAGGGGCCTATGGCTACACCTTC
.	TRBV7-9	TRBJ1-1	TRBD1	CASRPQGAEGTEAFF	TGTGCCAGCAGACCACAGGGGGCTGAGGGGACTGAAGCTTTCTTT
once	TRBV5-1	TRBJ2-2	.	CASSLTVANTGELFF	TGCGCCAGCAGCTTGACTGTAGCGAACACCGGGGAGCTGTTTTTT
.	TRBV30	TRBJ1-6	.	CAWSVPRAYNSPLHF	TGTGCCTGGAGTGTACCCAGGGCCTATAATTCACCCCTCCACTTT
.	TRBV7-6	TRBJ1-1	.	CASSLGLEGSSEAFF	TGTGCCAGCAGCTTAGGGTTGGAGGGGAGTAGTGAAGCTTTCTTT
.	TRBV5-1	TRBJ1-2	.	CASSLAGSGDGYTF	TGCGCCAGCAGCCTAGCAGGGTCAGGGGATGGCTACACCTTC
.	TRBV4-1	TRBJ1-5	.	CASSQTGLQSPQHF	TGCGCCAGCAGCCAGACCGGACTCCAATCGCCCCAGCATTTT
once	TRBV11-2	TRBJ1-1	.	CASSSVGEAFF	TGTGCCAGCAGCTCAGTTGGGGAGGCTTTCTTT
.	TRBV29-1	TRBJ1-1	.	CSVVWGGTEAFF	TGCAGCGTTGTATGGGGGGGCACTGAAGCTTTCTTT
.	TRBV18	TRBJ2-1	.	CASSPMAGELNEQFF	TGTGCCAGCTCACCTATGGCAGGGGAATTGAATGAGCAGTTCTTC
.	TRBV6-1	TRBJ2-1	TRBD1	CASSVQGIHNEQFF	TGTGCCAGCAGTGTACAGGGGATCCACAATGAGCAGTTCTTC
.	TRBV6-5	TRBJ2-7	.	CASSRGGHYEQYF	TGTGCCAGCAGTAGGGGGGGCCACTACGAGCAGTACTTC
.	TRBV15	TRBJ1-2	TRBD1	CATSTERQGHGYTF	TGTGCCACCAGCACGGAACGACAGGGGCATGGCTACACCTTC
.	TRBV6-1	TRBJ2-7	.	CASRGQRYEQYF	TGTGCCAGCAGAGGACAACGCTACGAGCAGTACTTC
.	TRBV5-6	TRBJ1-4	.	CASSLTGEVDEKLFF	TGTGCCAGCAGCCTCACGGGGGAAGTGGATGAAAAACTGTTTTTT
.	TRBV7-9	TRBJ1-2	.	CASSLGAGGATNYGYTF	TGTGCCAGCAGCTTAGGAGCCGGGGGGGCTACTAACTATGGCTACACCTTC
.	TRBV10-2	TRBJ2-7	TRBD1	CASRQGPEQYF	TGCGCCAGCAGACAGGGGCCGGAGCAGTACTTC